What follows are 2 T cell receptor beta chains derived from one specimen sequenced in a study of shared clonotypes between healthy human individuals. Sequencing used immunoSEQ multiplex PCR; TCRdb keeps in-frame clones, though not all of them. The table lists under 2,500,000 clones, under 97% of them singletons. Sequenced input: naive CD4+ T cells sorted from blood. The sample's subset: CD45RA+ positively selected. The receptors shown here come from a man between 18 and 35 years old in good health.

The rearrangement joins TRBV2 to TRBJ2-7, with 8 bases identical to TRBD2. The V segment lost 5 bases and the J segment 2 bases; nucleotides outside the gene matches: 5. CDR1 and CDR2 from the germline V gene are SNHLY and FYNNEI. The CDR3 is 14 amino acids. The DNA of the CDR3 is TGTGCCAGCAGTTGGGCGGGAGGTCCCTACGAGCAGTACTTC. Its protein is CASSWAGGPYEQYF.

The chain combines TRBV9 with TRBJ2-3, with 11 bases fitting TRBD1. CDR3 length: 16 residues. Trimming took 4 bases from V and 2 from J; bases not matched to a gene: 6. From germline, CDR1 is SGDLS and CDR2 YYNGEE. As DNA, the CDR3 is TGTGCCAGCAGCCTTTTGGGACAGGGGGACACAGATACGCAGTATTTT. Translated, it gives CASSLLGQGDTDTQYF.